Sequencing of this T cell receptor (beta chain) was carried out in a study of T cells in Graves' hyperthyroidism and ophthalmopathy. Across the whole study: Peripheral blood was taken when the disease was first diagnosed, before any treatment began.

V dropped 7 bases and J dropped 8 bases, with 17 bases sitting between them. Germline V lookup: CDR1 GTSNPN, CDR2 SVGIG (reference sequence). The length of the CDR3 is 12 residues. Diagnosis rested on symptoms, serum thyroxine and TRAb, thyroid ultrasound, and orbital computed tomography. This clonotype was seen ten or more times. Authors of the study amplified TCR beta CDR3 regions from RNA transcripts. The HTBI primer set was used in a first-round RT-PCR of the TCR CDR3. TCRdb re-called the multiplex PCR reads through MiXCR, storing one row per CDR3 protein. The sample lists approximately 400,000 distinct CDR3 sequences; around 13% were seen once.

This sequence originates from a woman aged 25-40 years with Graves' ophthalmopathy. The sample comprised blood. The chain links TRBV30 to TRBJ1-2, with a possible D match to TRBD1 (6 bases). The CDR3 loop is CASNQGIGGYTF. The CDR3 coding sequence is TGTGCCTCGAACCAGGGGATTGGAGGCTACACCTTC.